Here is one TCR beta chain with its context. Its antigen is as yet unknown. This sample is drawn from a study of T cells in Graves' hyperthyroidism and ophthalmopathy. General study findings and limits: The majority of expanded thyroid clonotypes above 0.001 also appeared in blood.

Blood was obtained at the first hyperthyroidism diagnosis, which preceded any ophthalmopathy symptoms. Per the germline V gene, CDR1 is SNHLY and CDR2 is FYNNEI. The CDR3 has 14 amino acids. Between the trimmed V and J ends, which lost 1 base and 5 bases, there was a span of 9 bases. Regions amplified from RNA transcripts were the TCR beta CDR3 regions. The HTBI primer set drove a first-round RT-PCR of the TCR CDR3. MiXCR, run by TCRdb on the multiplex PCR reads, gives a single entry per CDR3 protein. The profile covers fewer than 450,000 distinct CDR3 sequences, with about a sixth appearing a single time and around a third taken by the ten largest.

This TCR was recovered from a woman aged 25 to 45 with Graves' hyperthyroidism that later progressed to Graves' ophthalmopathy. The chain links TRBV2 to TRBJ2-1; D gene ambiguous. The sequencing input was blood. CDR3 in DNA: TGTGCCAGCAGTGAAGGCACTGGGAACAATGAGCAGTTCTTC. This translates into CASSEGTGNNEQFF.